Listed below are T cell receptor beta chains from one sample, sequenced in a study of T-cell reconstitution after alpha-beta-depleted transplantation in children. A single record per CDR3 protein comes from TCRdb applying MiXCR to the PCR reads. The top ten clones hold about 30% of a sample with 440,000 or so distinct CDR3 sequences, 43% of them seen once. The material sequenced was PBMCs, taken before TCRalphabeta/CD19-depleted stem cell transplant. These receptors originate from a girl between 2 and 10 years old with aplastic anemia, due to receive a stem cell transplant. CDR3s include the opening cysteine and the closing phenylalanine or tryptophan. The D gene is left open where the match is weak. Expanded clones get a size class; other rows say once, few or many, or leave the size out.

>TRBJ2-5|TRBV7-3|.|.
CASSLHPYQGGTGETQYF
TGTGCCAGCAGCCTTCACCCTTATCAGGGGGGCACGGGAGAGACCCAGTACTTC
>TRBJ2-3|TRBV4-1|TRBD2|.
CASRGPERERADTQYF
TGCGCCAGCAGGGGCCCCGAGCGGGAGAGGGCAGATACGCAGTATTTT
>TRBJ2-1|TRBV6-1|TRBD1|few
CASRTGGYNEQFF
TGTGCCAGCAGGACAGGGGGCTACAATGAGCAGTTCTTC
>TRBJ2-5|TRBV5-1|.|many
CASSLTGLGQETQYF
TGCGCCAGCAGCTTGACAGGGCTAGGGCAAGAGACCCAGTACTTC
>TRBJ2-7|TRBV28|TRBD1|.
CASRDKSGQVSYEQYF
TGTGCCAGCAGAGATAAATCGGGACAGGTCTCCTACGAGCAGTACTTC
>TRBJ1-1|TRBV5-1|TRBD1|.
CASSGQGPAMDTEAFF
TGCGCCAGCAGCGGACAGGGGCCAGCAATGGACACTGAAGCTTTCTTT
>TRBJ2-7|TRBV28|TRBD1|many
CASSPRGGQRYEQYF
TGTGCCAGCAGTCCTCGTGGGGGACAGAGGTACGAGCAGTACTTC
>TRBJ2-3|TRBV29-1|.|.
CSVESVSDTQYF
TGCAGCGTTGAAAGTGTGTCAGATACGCAGTATTTT
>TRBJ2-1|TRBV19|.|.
CASSIMGRGYNEQFF
TGTGCCAGTAGTATTATGGGGAGGGGGTACAATGAGCAGTTCTTC
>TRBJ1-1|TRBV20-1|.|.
CSASFGGMNTEAFF
TGCAGTGCTAGCTTCGGGGGGATGAACACTGAAGCTTTCTTT
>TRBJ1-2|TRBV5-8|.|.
CASNQKGYGYTF
TGTGCCAGCAACCAAAAGGGATATGGCTACACCTTC
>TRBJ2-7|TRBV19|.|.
CASSPKVRKEQYF
TGTGCCAGTAGTCCCAAGGTCCGGAAAGAGCAGTACTTC
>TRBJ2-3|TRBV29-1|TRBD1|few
CSVLRQGRADTQYF
TGCAGCGTCCTACGACAGGGAAGGGCAGATACGCAGTATTTT
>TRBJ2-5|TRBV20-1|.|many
CSARDGLSPTRRVQYF
TGCAGTGCTAGAGATGGCCTAAGCCCCACAAGAAGGGTCCAGTACTTC
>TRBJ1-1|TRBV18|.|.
CASFFLGYTEAFF
TGTGCCAGCTTCTTTCTTGGATACACTGAAGCTTTCTTT
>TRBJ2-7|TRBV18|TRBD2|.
CASSPTLAEFREQYF
TGTGCCAGCTCACCAACCCTAGCGGAGTTCAGGGAGCAGTACTTC
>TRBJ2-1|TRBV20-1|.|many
CSASSTTGFNEQFF
TGCAGTGCTAGCTCCACTACCGGGTTCAATGAGCAGTTCTTC
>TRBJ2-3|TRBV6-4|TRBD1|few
CASRKGGPTDTQYF
TGTGCCAGCAGGAAAGGGGGCCCCACAGATACGCAGTATTTT
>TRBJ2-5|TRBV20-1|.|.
CSRTIPGRETQYF
TGCAGCAGGACCATACCGGGTCGAGAGACCCAGTACTTC
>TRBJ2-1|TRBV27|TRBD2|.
CASSLRSGGSQYNEQFF
TGTGCCAGCAGTTTACGATCCGGCGGGAGCCAGTACAATGAGCAGTTCTTC
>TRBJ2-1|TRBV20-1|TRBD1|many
CSARDAGTDRYNEQFF
TGCAGTGCTAGAGATGCCGGGACAGACAGATACAATGAGCAGTTCTTC
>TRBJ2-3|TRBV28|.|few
CASSFVVSTDTQYF
TGTGCCAGCAGTTTCGTTGTGAGCACAGATACGCAGTATTTT
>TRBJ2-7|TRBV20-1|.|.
CNRTWTEGEQYF
TGCAATAGGACCTGGACCGAGGGCGAGCAGTACTTC
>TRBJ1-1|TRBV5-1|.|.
CASSSPGKNTEAFF
TGCGCCAGCAGCTCCCCAGGGAAGAACACTGAAGCTTTCTTT